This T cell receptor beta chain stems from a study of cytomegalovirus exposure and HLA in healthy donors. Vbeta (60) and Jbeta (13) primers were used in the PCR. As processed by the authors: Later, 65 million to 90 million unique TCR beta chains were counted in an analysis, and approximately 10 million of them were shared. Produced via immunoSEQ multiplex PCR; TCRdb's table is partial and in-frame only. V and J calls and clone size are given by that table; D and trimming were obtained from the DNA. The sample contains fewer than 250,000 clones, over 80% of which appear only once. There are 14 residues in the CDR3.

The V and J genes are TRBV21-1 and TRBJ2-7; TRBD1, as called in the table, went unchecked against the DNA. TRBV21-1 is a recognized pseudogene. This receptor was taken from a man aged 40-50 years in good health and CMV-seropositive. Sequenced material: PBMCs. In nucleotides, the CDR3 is TGTGCCAGGAGCGGACAGGCGAGCTCCTACGAGCAGTACGTC. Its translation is CARSGQASSYEQYV.